This T cell receptor beta chain was found in a study of T cell changes during pregnancy in multiple sclerosis. Method: immunoSEQ multiplex PCR; TCRdb's copy keeps in-frame clones and lacks some. The profile shows around 50,000 clones, 85% to 90% of them singletons. This clone has more than one count but fewer than ten. The starting material was peripheral blood, obtained in the first trimester of pregnancy. The TCR originated in a female donor with multiple sclerosis, enrolled in a pregnancy study.

The CDR3 DNA is TGTGCCAGCAGCTTACAGGTTTATAGCTCTGGGGCCAACGTCCTGACTTTC. This translates into CASSLQVYSSGANVLTF. The rearrangement joins TRBV5-5 to TRBJ2-6; D possibly corresponds to TRBD1 (5 bases). Trimming removed 2 bases from V and 0 bases from J, with 12 bases in between. The V gene's germline CDR1 is SGHKS and CDR2 YYEKEE (reference sequence). CDR3 length equals 17 residues. Complete variable domain (other parts from reference TRBV5-5 and TRBJ2-6): DAGVTQSPTHLIKTRGQQVTLRCSPISGHKSVSWYQQVLGQGPQFIFQYYEKEERGRGNFPDRFSARQFPNYSSELNVNALLLGDSALYLCASSLQVYSSGANVLTFGAGSRLTVL.